This TCR beta chain originates from a study of blood T cell repertoires in COVID-19. Study overall: The study drew acute and convalescent COVID-19 samples from the United States, Italy and Spain.

This CDR3 is 17 amino acids long. V shed 1 base, J shed 5 bases, and the junction held 13 bases outside the gene matches. CDR1 and CDR2 from the germline V gene are SQVTM and ANQGSEA. Profiling relied on immunoSEQ multiplex PCR, and the TCRdb table lists in-frame clones only, not all of them. The sample includes some 200,000 clones, about 86% seen only once; the top ten take 13% to 15%. This clone was recorded once. This TCR came from a young man with active or convalescent COVID-19. Material: peripheral blood. The chain employs TRBV29-1 and TRBJ2-1; the match to TRBD2 covers 8 bases. CDR3 region: CSVEGAGEGRGNNEQFF. The CDR3 DNA reads as TGCAGCGTTGAAGGAGCGGGGGAAGGGCGGGGGAACAATGAGCAGTTCTTC.